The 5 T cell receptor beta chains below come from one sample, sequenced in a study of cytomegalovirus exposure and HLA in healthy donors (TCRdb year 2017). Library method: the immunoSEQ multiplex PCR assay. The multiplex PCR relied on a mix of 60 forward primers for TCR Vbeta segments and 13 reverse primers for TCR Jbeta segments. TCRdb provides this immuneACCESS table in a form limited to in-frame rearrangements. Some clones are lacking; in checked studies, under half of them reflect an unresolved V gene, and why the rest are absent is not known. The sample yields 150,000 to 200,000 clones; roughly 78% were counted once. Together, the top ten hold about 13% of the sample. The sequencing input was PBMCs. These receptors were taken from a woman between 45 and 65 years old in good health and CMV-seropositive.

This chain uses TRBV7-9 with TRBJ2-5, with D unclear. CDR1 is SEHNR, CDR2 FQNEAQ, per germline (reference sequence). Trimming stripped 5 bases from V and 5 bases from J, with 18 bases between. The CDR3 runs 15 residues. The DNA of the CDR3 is TGTGCCAGCAGCCTAGGAAATGGCCTCACCGAGACCCAGTACTTC. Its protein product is CASSLGNGLTETQYF. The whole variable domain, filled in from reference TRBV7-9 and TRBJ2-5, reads DTGVSQNPRHKITKRGQNVTFRCDPISEHNRLYWYRQTLGQGPEFLTYFQNEAQLEKSRLLSDRFSAERPKGSFSTLEIQRTEQGDSAMYLCASSLGNGLTETQYFGPGTRLLVL.

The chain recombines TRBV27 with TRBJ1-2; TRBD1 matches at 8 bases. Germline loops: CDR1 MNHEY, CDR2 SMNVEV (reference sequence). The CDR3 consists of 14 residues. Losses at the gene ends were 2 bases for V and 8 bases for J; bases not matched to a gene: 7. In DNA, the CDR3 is TGTGCCAGCAGTTTAGGGCAGGGGGCGCTCGGCTACACCTTC. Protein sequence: CASSLGQGALGYTF.

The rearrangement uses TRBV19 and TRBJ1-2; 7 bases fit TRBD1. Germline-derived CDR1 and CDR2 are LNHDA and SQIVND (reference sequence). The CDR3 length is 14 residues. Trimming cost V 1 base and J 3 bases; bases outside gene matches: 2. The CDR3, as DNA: TGTGCCAGTAGTATAGGAGGGGGCGACTATGGCTACACCTTC. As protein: CASSIGGGDYGYTF.

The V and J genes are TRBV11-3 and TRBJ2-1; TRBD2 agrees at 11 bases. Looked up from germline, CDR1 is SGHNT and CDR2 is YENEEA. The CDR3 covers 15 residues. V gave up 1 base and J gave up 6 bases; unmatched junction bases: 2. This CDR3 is CASSLGLAGGNEQFF. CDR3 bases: TGTGCCAGCAGCTTAGGCCTAGCGGGAGGCAATGAGCAGTTCTTC. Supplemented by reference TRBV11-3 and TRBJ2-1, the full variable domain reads EAGVVQSPRYKIIEKKQPVAFWCNPISGHNTLYWYLQNLGQGPELLIRYENEEAVDDSQLPKDRFSAERLKGVDSTLKIQPAELGDSAVYLCASSLGLAGGNEQFFGPGTRLTVL.

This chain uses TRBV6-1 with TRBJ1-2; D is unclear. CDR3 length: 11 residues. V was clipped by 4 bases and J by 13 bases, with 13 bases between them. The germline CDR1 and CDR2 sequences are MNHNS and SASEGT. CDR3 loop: CASSGTPGSTF. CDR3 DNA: TGTGCCAGCAGTGGTACTCCCGGGTCCACCTTC.